The clone carrying this TCR beta chain was detected once. This CDR3 comprises 13 residues. CDR1 and CDR2 from the germline V gene are LNHDA and SQIVND (reference sequence). V dropped 5 bases and J dropped 1 base, with 5 bases sitting between them. The source of the sample is a study of blood T cell repertoires in COVID-19. Study-wide background: The United States, Italy and Spain supplied acute and convalescent COVID-19 samples. Sources were T cells, B-cell-depleted T cells, or PBMCs; the material itself was cDNA or gDNA.

As processed by the authors: Amplifying reference gene primers gave estimates of nucleated cell counts. Some clones are missing from TCRdb's copy, which holds only in-frame ones; the method was immunoSEQ multiplex PCR. The V and J calls and clone size come from that table; D and trimming were worked out from the DNA. The profile shows 100,000 or so clones, approximately 80% of them singletons. The specimen was peripheral blood. The clonotype originates from a woman aged 70-85 years with acute or convalescent COVID-19. V gene TRBV19 combines with J gene TRBJ1-4; D gene unclear. Here the CDR3 reads CASSERTNEKLFF. In nucleotides, the CDR3 is TGTGCCAGTAGTGAGAGAACTAATGAAAAACTGTTTTTT.